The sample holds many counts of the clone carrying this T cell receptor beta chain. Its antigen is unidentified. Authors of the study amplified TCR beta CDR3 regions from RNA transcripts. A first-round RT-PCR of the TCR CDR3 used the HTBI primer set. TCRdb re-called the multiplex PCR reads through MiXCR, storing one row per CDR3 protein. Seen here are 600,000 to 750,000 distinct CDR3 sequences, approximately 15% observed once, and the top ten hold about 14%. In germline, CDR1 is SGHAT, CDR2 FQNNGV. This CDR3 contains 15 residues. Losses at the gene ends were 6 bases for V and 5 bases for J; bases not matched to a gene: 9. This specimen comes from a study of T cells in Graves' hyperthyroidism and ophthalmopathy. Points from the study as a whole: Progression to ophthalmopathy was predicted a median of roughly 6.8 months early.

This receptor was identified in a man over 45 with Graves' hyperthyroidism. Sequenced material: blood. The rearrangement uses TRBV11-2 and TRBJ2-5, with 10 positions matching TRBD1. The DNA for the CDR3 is TGTGCCAGCAGTCGGCGCGGGACAGGGGAGGAGACCCAGTACTTC. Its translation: CASSRRGTGEETQYF.